One and the same sample provided the 21 T cell receptor beta chains below, sequenced in a study of shared clonotypes between healthy human individuals (dated by TCRdb to the early 2020s). The library was obtained by the immunoSEQ multiplex PCR assay. TCRdb retrieved this table from immuneACCESS and kept in-frame rearrangements only. Not all clones are present; in checked studies, unresolved V genes account for under half, and no reason is known for the remainder. A total of some 790,000 clones appear in this sample, over 55% of them only once. Of the sample, approximately 2% falls within the top ten clones. The sample comprised memory CD4+ T cells sorted from blood. The intended sense of this specimen's cell subset or site label: CD45RA-negative fraction. Every receptor here comes from a woman aged 25 to 39 in good health.

The chain combines TRBV28 with TRBJ1-4; 8 bases match TRBD1. Germline lookup yields CDR1 MDHEN and CDR2 SYDVKM. Trimming at V came to 7 bases and at J to 6 bases, leaving 7 bases not matched to a gene. This CDR3 has 14 amino acids. CDR3: CASTPGQEDEKLFF. In nucleotides, the CDR3 is TGTGCCAGCACGCCGGGACAGGAAGATGAAAAACTGTTTTTT.

The V call is TRBV6-5, the J call TRBJ2-7; D might be TRBD2 (5 bases). The CDR3 consists of 15 residues. V gave up 6 bases and J gave up 0 bases, with 15 bases separating them. Looked up from germline, CDR1 is MNHEY and CDR2 is SVGAGI. This CDR3 reads CASSPTSRVSYEQYF. Here the CDR3 DNA reads TGTGCCAGCAGCCCCACTAGTCGGGTCTCCTACGAGCAGTACTTC.

This chain joins TRBV6-1 and TRBJ1-2; possible D gene TRBD1, 6 bases. The germline gives CDR1 MNHNS, CDR2 SASEGT. The CDR3 is 15 amino acids. Trimming took off 7 bases at V and 6 bases at J, with 21 bases between the two ends. CDR3 sequence (DNA): TGTGCCAGCACGAAACAGGGCCTTGGATTCCATGGCTACACCTTC. Translated: CASTKQGLGFHGYTF.

The chain links TRBV11-2 to TRBJ2-7; D is perhaps TRBD2 (5 bases). V was trimmed by 5 bases and J by 3 bases, leaving 8 bases between them. This CDR3 is 12 amino acids long. Per germline, CDR1 SGHAT and CDR2 FQNNGV. The CDR3 reads CASSIRDYEQYF. CDR3 coding DNA: TGTGCCAGCAGCATCCGGGACTACGAGCAGTACTTC.

V gene TRBV30 combines with J gene TRBJ2-5; 10 bases fit TRBD1. Germline V CDR1 and CDR2: GTSNPN, SVGIG (reference sequence). The CDR3 is made up of 13 amino acids. V lost 3 bases to trimming and J lost 7 bases; unmatched junction nucleotides: 5. The CDR3 sequence: CAWRGQGLGTQYF. The DNA of the CDR3 is TGTGCCTGGAGGGGACAGGGGCTTGGGACCCAGTACTTC. The variable domain in full, completed from reference TRBV30 and TRBJ2-5, reads SQTIHQWPATLVQPVGSPLSLECTVEGTSNPNLYWYRQAAGRGLQLLFYSVGIGQISSEVPQNLSASRPQDRQFILSSKKLLLSDSGFYLCAWRGQGLGTQYFGPGTRLLVL.

V gene TRBV5-6 combines with J gene TRBJ2-7; possibly TRBD2 for D (5 bases). Germline V gene sequence: CDR1 SGHDT, CDR2 YYEEEE. Trimming took 0 bases from V and 2 from J, leaving 15 bases between them. The CDR3 is 16 amino acids. The CDR3 loop reads CASSLDFSGIPYEQYF. In DNA form, the CDR3 reads TGTGCCAGCAGCTTGGATTTTTCGGGGATCCCCTACGAGCAGTACTTC.

The V gene is TRBV7-9, the J gene TRBJ2-1; possible D gene TRBD1, 5 bases. The CDR3 has 12 residues. Per germline, CDR1 SEHNR and CDR2 FQNEAQ (reference sequence). The V and J ends lost 2 bases and 10 bases respectively, with 9 bases between them. The CDR3 reads CASSLIGVEQFF. CDR3 sequence (DNA): TGTGCCAGCAGCTTAATAGGGGTAGAGCAGTTCTTC.

The rearrangement uses TRBV30 and TRBJ2-2; no definite D call. V was pared by 0 bases and J by 6 bases, with 5 bases between. Germline CDR1 GTSNPN, CDR2 SVGIG (reference sequence). This CDR3 is built from 12 residues. The CDR3: CAWSVPPGELFF. In nucleotides, the CDR3 is TGTGCCTGGAGTGTACCCCCCGGGGAGCTGTTTTTT.

In its sample, this clone was seen a few times. This sequence joins TRBV5-5 and TRBJ2-7; 7 positions agree with TRBD2. Germline CDR1 SGHKS, CDR2 YYEKEE (reference sequence). V trimming: 4 bases; J trimming: 0 bases; junction bases outside the gene matches: 7. There are 15 residues in the CDR3. The CDR3 DNA is TGTGCCAGCAGCGCCCGGGACTACACCTCCTACGAGCAGTACTTC. This codes for CASSARDYTSYEQYF.

The chain recombines TRBV27 with TRBJ2-4; D is unclear. The CDR3 is made up of 17 amino acids. In germline, CDR1 is MNHEY, CDR2 SMNVEV (reference sequence). V was clipped by 4 bases and J by 3 bases, with 19 bases between them. The CDR3 region is CASSYGPRIESKNIQYF. The CDR3 coding sequence is TGTGCCAGCAGTTACGGCCCTCGAATAGAGAGCAAAAACATTCAGTACTTC.

V gene TRBV5-5 combines with J gene TRBJ2-7; 8 positions match TRBD2. Germline V lookup: CDR1 SGHKS, CDR2 YYEKEE (reference sequence). Germline trimming cut 4 bases from V and 4 bases from J; bases unmatched to any gene: 25. The CDR3 is 20 amino acids. The CDR3 reads CASSHRLGTSSPSLGYEQYF. Here the CDR3 DNA reads TGTGCCAGCAGCCACCGTTTGGGGACTAGTTCCCCCTCCTTGGGTTACGAGCAGTACTTC.

The chain recombines TRBV5-1 with TRBJ1-1; D uncertain. The germline gives CDR1 SGHRS, CDR2 YFSETQ. This CDR3 has 13 residues. Trimming took 4 bases from V and 1 from J, leaving 8 bases between them. The CDR3 loop is CASSIQTNTEAFF. DNA for the CDR3: TGCGCCAGCAGCATACAGACGAACACTGAAGCTTTCTTT. The full variable domain, completed using reference TRBV5-1 and TRBJ1-1, is KAGVTQTPRYLIKTRGQQVTLSCSPISGHRSVSWYQQTPGQGLQFLFEYFSETQRNKGNFPGRFSGRQFSNSRSEMNVSTLELGDSALYLCASSIQTNTEAFFGQGTRLTVV.

This clone was detected only a few times. J is TRBJ1-5 and V is TRBV15, with D unresolved. This CDR3 is built from 13 residues. Germline assignment: CDR1 LNHNV and CDR2 YYDKDF (reference sequence). V was clipped by 4 bases and J by 5 bases, with 9 bases between them. The CDR3 DNA reads TGTGCCACCAGCACGCAGTGGGATCAGCCCCAGCATTTT. Translating it yields CATSTQWDQPQHF.

The chain is built from TRBV10-2 and TRBJ1-1, with unresolved D. V lost 4 bases, J lost 0 bases, and 15 bases lay in between. Germline V gene data show CDR1 as WSHSY and CDR2 as SAAADI. This CDR3 has 16 amino acids. In DNA form, the CDR3 reads TGCGCCAGCAGTGGGCGGGCAGGTCCTATGAACACTGAAGCTTTCTTT. This translates into CASSGRAGPMNTEAFF.

The chain carries TRBV6-6 and TRBJ1-2; 8 positions match TRBD1. Trimming took 7 bases from V and 4 from J; bases not matched to a gene: 8. Germline CDR1 and CDR2: MNHNY and SVGAGI (reference sequence). The CDR3 sequence is 14 residues long. CDR3 loop: CASTTTQGAYGYTF. CDR3 DNA sequence: TGTGCCAGCACCACAACTCAGGGGGCCTATGGCTACACCTTC.

This clone was counted only a few times. This chain joins TRBV5-1 and TRBJ2-5; D possibly corresponds to TRBD1 (8 bases). The germline gives CDR1 SGHRS, CDR2 YFSETQ. V was pared by 1 base and J by 1 base, with 20 bases between. This CDR3 is built from 18 residues. The CDR3, as DNA: TGCGCCAGCAGCTTGCCTACAGTACAGGGGGGGACCCAAGAGACCCAGTACTTC. Translation gives CASSLPTVQGGTQETQYF.

This clone was seen many times. The V call is TRBV28, the J call TRBJ1-5; 8 bases align to TRBD1. Trimming took 7 bases from V and 2 from J; bases not matched to a gene: 13. The CDR3 loop spans 17 amino acids. Germline V gene lookup returns CDR1 MDHEN and CDR2 SYDVKM. The DNA of the CDR3 is TGTGCCAGCACCACTGGGCAGGGGGCCAGTCGCAATCAGCCCCAGCATTTT. Amino acids: CASTTGQGASRNQPQHF. Looking up the rest from reference TRBV28 and TRBJ1-5 gives the full variable domain: DVKVTQSSRYLVKRTGEKVFLECVQDMDHENMFWYRQDPGLGLRLIYFSYDVKMKEKGDIPEGYSVSREKKERFSLILESASTNQTSMYLCASTTGQGASRNQPQHFGDGTRLSIL.

V and J are TRBV7-9 and TRBJ2-7; the D is unclear. CDR1 SEHNR and CDR2 FQNEAQ come from the germline V gene (reference sequence). The CDR3 runs to 14 residues. The germline V and J ends were trimmed by 1 base and 9 bases, with 16 bases remaining between them. The CDR3: CASSLVAAKVRQYF. Here the CDR3 DNA reads TGTGCCAGCAGCTTAGTGGCGGCGAAGGTTAGGCAGTACTTC.

The rearrangement joins TRBV7-2 to TRBJ1-4; D call uncertain. The CDR3 consists of 15 residues. Trimming left V 0 bases short and J 2 bases short, with 7 bases between. Germline assignment: CDR1 SGHTA and CDR2 FQGNSA. CDR3 coding DNA: TGTGCCAGCAGCTTAGCGCCGAGGACTAATGAAAAACTGTTTTTT. Its protein product is CASSLAPRTNEKLFF.

The rearrangement uses TRBV5-1 and TRBJ2-7, with 11 bases fitting TRBD2. This CDR3 is built from 18 residues. Unmatched junction bases numbered 14, after V lost 6 bases and J lost 0 bases. The germline V gene encodes CDR1 SGHRS and CDR2 YFSETQ. The CDR3 nucleotides read TGCGCCAGCAAGGTTCGTTTTAGACTAGCGGGGAGCTCCTACGAGCAGTACTTC. It translates to CASKVRFRLAGSSYEQYF.

This rearrangement joins TRBV19 to TRBJ2-1; D remains ambiguous. The CDR3 loop spans 14 amino acids. V was cut by 5 bases and J by 6 bases, with 14 bases left in between. Germline values: CDR1 LNHDA, CDR2 SQIVND (reference sequence). The CDR3 protein is CASSRNYRPNEQFF. DNA of the CDR3: TGTGCCAGTAGTCGGAACTACCGCCCCAATGAGCAGTTCTTC.